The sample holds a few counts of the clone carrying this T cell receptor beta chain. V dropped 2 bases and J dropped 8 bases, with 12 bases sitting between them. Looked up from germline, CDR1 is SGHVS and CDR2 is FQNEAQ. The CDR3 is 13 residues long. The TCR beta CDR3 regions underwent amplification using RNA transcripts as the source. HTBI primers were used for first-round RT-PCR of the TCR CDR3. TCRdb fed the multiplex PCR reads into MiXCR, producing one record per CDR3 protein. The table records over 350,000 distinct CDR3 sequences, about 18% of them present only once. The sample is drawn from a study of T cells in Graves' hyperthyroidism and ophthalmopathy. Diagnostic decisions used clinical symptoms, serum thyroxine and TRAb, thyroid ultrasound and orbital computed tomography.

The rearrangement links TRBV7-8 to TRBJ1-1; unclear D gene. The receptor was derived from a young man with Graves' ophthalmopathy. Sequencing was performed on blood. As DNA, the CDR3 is TGTGCCAGCAGCTTACGAAGGGTGGGGGAAGCTTTCTTT. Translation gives CASSLRRVGEAFF. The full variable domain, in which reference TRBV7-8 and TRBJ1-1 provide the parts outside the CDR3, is GAGVSQSPRYKVAKRGQDVALRCDPISGHVSLFWYQQALGQGPEFLTYFQNEAQLDKSGLPSDRFFAERPEGSVSTLKIQRTQQEDSAVYLCASSLRRVGEAFFGQGTRLTVV.